This is a list of T cell receptor beta chains from one sample in a study of cytomegalovirus exposure and HLA in healthy donors. The repertoire was sequenced with immunoSEQ multiplex PCR; TCRdb's copy has only in-frame clones and lacks some. The sample records tens of thousands of clones, more than 80% being singletons. Sequenced material: PBMCs. The origin of the receptors is a woman aged 25 to 39 in good health and CMV-seronegative. Each CDR3 is given with its conserved first and last residue. A D gene is named only where the DNA matches it firmly. Clone size, where shown, is once, few, many, or a class for clones that have expanded.

J | size | D | V | CDR3 | DNA
TRBJ2-3 | NA | NA | TRBV5-3 | CARARSPQYF | TGTGCCAGAGCCCGGAGTCCGCAGTATTTT
TRBJ2-5 | NA | TRBD1 | TRBV15 | CATSRDFGQEETQYF | TGTGCCACCAGCAGAGATTTCGGACAGGAAGAGACCCAGTACTTC
TRBJ1-5 | NA | TRBD1 | TRBV4-1 | CASSRPDRGNQPQHF | TGCGCCAGCAGCCGACCGGACAGGGGGAATCAGCCCCAGCATTTT
TRBJ1-1 | NA | TRBD1 | TRBV9 | CASSVPPGQITEAFF | TGTGCCAGCAGCGTACCCCCGGGACAGATCACTGAAGCTTTCTTT
TRBJ1-1 | NA | TRBD1 | TRBV6-5 | CASSSTQGAAFF | TGTGCCAGCAGCTCTACGCAGGGGGCAGCTTTCTTT
TRBJ1-2 | NA | NA | TRBV2 | CARGISPEGYTF | TGTGCCAGGGGCATCTCCCCCGAGGGCTACACCTTC
TRBJ1-4 | NA | NA | TRBV5-4 | CASSFLQGAPSTNEKLFF | TGTGCCAGCAGCTTCCTACAGGGAGCTCCCTCAACTAATGAAAAACTGTTTTTT
TRBJ2-7 | NA | NA | TRBV18 | CASSPYITETYEQYF | TGTGCCAGCTCACCATATATCACAGAGACCTACGAGCAGTACTTC
TRBJ2-2 | NA | NA | TRBV4-1 | CASRIGDGGTGELFF | TGCGCCAGCAGAATCGGGGACGGGGGCACCGGGGAGCTGTTTTTT
TRBJ1-5 | NA | TRBD1 | TRBV6-5 | CASRWDRDSNQPQHF | TGTGCCAGCAGATGGGACAGGGATAGCAATCAGCCCCAGCATTTT
TRBJ1-1 | NA | NA | TRBV28 | CASSITGFGAFF | TGTGCCAGCAGTATAACAGGGTTCGGAGCTTTCTTT
TRBJ2-7 | NA | TRBD1 | TRBV7-8 | CASSSRTGYEQYF | TGTGCCAGCAGCAGCAGGACAGGATACGAGCAGTACTTC
TRBJ2-1 | NA | TRBD1 | TRBV11-2 | CASSQEGGENEQFF | TGTGCCAGCAGCCAAGAAGGGGGCGAGAATGAGCAGTTCTTC
TRBJ2-1 | NA | TRBD1 | TRBV11-1 | CASSWPGQGPNEQFF | TGTGCCAGCAGCTGGCCGGGACAGGGGCCTAATGAGCAGTTCTTC
TRBJ2-5 | NA | TRBD2 | TRBV6-1 | CASSRSGGAQETQYF | TGTGCCAGCAGTCGCAGCGGGGGGGCCCAAGAGACCCAGTACTTC
TRBJ2-1 | few | TRBD1 | TRBV10-2 | CASRGQYNEQFF | TGCGCCAGCAGGGGACAGTACAATGAGCAGTTCTTC
TRBJ1-2 | few | NA | TRBV10-1 | CARSIGAANYGYTF | TGCGCCAGGTCTATAGGGGCCGCTAACTATGGCTACACCTTC
TRBJ2-4 | NA | TRBD1 | TRBV11-3 | CASSKFTGVKNIQYF | TGTGCCAGCAGCAAATTCACAGGGGTAAAAAACATTCAGTACTTC
TRBJ1-2 | NA | NA | TRBV19 | CASLGLTGSYTF | TGTGCCAGTCTGGGTCTTACAGGGAGCTACACCTTC
TRBJ1-2 | NA | NA | TRBV6-5 | CASSYLESSGYTF | TGTGCCAGCAGTTACCTTGAGAGTAGTGGCTACACCTTC
TRBJ2-1 | NA | TRBD2 | TRBV7-7 | CASSPTTSGGVNEQFF | TGTGCCAGCAGCCCTACGACTAGCGGGGGAGTCAATGAGCAGTTCTTC
TRBJ2-3 | NA | NA | TRBV5-1 | CASSLVPGAMGTDTQYF | TGCGCCAGCAGCTTGGTTCCGGGAGCTATGGGCACAGATACGCAGTATTTT
TRBJ1-6 | NA | NA | TRBV19 | CASSIDPGMDSPLHF | TGTGCCAGTAGTATAGATCCAGGGATGGATTCACCCCTCCACTTT
TRBJ2-5 | NA | TRBD2 | TRBV5-6 | CASSRTSGGYQETQYF | TGTGCCAGCAGCCGTACTAGCGGGGGGTACCAAGAGACCCAGTACTTC
TRBJ1-5 | few | NA | TRBV6-5 | CASRATGRVEQPQHF | TGTGCCAGCAGGGCCACAGGGAGGGTTGAACAGCCCCAGCATTTT
TRBJ1-6 | NA | TRBD1 | TRBV6-1 | CASVLRGDSPLHF | TGTGCCAGTGTCCTCAGGGGGGATTCACCCCTCCACTTT
TRBJ1-5 | NA | TRBD1 | TRBV28 | CASTPGTGVPQPQHF | TGTGCCAGCACCCCTGGGACAGGGGTCCCTCAGCCCCAGCATTTT
TRBJ1-5 | NA | NA | TRBV7-2 | CASSLEPGSGQPQHF | TGTGCCAGCAGCTTAGAACCAGGGTCGGGTCAGCCCCAGCATTTT
TRBJ1-2 | NA | TRBD1 | TRBV5-1 | CASSIGTGGNSYTF | TGCGCCAGCAGCATCGGGACAGGAGGGAACTCCTACACCTTC
TRBJ2-7 | NA | NA | TRBV6-6 | CASGNRVSYEQYF | TGTGCCAGCGGAAACAGGGTCTCCTACGAGCAGTACTTC
TRBJ2-1 | once | NA | TRBV19 | CASSILEDEQFF | TGTGCCAGTAGTATCCTAGAGGATGAGCAGTTCTTC
TRBJ1-1 | NA | TRBD1 | TRBV5-6 | CASSSTGGNTEAFF | TGTGCCAGCAGCTCGACAGGGGGAAACACTGAAGCTTTCTTT
TRBJ1-4 | NA | NA | TRBV5-1 | CASSLVTDEKLFF | TGCGCCAGCAGCTTGGTAACGGATGAAAAACTGTTTTTT
TRBJ1-1 | NA | NA | TRBV19 | CASSIGWRGNTEAFF | TGTGCCAGTAGTATAGGTTGGAGGGGGAACACTGAAGCTTTCTTT
TRBJ1-1 | NA | TRBD1 | TRBV19 | CASSTYRQGARTEAFF | TGTGCCAGTAGTACCTATCGACAGGGGGCTAGGACTGAAGCTTTCTTT
TRBJ2-5 | NA | NA | TRBV5-1 | CASSFRQGLEEQYF | TGCGCCAGCAGCTTCCGACAGGGACTTGAGGAGCAGTACTTC
TRBJ1-5 | NA | NA | TRBV27 | CASGGHSNQPQHF | TGTGCCAGCGGGGGACATAGCAATCAGCCCCAGCATTTT
TRBJ2-7 | NA | NA | TRBV12-2 | CASRLSRDRGYEQYF | TGTGCAAGTCGCTTATCACGGGACAGGGGGTACGAGCAGTACTTC
TRBJ2-5 | NA | TRBD2 | TRBV6-6 | CASSYALAVDFGTQYF | TGTGCCAGCAGTTATGCACTAGCGGTGGATTTTGGGACCCAGTACTTC
TRBJ1-1 | NA | NA | TRBV5-6 | CASSLGGGAFF | TGTGCCAGCAGCTTGGGAGGGGGAGCTTTCTTT
TRBJ2-1 | NA | NA | TRBV20-1 | CSARLVYEQFF | TGCAGTGCTAGACTAGTTTATGAGCAGTTCTTC
TRBJ2-1 | NA | NA | TRBV2 | CASRGSNEQFF | TGTGCCAGCCGGGGGTCAAATGAGCAGTTCTTC
TRBJ1-4 | NA | TRBD1 | TRBV18 | CASSTMDRSNEKLFF | TGTGCCAGCTCAACAATGGACAGGAGTAATGAAAAACTGTTTTTT
TRBJ2-4 | NA | NA | TRBV7-2 | CASSPASYIQYF | TGTGCCAGCAGCCCCGCGTCGTACATTCAGTACTTC